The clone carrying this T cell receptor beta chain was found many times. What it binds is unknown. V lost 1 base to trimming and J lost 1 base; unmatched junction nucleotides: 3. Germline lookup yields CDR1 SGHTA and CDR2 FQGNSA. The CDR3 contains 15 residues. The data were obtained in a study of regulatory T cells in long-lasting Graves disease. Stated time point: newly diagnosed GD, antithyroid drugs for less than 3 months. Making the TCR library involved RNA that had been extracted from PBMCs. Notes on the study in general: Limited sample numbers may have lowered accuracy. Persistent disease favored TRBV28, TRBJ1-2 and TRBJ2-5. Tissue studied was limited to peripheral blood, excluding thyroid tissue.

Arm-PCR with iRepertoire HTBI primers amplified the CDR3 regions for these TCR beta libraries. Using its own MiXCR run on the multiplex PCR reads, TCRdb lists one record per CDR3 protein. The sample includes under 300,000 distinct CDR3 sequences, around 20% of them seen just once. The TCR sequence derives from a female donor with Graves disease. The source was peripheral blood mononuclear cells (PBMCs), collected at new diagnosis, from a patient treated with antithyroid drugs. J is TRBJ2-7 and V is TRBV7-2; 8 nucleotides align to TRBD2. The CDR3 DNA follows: TGTGCCAGCAGCTTAGACCGGGGGGGTTCCTACGAGCAGTACTTC. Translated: CASSLDRGGSYEQYF.